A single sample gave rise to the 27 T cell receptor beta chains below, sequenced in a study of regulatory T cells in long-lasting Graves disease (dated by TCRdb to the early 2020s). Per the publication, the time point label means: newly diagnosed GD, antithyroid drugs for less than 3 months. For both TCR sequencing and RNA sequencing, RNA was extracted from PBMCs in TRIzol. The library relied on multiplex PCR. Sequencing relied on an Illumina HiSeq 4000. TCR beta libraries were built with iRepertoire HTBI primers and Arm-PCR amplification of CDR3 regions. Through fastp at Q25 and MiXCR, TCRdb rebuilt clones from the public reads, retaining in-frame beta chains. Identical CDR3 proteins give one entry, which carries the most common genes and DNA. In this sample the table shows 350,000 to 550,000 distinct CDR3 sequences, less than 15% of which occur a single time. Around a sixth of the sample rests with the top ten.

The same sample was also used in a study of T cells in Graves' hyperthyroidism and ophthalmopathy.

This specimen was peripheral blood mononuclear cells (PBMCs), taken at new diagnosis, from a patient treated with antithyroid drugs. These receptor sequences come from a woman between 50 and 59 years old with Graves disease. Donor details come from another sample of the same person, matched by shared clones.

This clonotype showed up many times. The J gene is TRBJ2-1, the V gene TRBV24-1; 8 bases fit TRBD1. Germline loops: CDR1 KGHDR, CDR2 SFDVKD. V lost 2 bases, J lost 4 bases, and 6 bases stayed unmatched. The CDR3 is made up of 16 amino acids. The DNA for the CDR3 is TGTGCCACCAGTGATTGGAACAGGGGGGCTTACAATGAGCAGTTCTTC. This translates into CATSDWNRGAYNEQFF.

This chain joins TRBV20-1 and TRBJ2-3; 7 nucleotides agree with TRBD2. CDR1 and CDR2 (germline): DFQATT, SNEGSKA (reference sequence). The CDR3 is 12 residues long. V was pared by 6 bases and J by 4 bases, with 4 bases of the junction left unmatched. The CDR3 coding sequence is TGCAGTGCGTCCGGACTAGCAGATACGCAGTATTTT. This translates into CSASGLADTQYF.

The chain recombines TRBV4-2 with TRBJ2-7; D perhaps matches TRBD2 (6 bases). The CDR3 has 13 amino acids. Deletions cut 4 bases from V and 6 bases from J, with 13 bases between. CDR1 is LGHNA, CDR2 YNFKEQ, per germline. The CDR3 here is CASSPVQGGEQYF. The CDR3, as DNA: TGTGCCAGCAGCCCCGTGCAGGGAGGCGAGCAGTACTTC.

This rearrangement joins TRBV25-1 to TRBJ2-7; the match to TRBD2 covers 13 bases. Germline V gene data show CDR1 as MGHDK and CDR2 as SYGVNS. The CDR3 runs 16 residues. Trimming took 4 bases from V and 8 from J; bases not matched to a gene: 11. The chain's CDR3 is CASSGGLAGSLSKQYF. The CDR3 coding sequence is TGTGCCAGCAGTGGGGGACTAGCGGGATCTCTCTCCAAGCAGTACTTC.

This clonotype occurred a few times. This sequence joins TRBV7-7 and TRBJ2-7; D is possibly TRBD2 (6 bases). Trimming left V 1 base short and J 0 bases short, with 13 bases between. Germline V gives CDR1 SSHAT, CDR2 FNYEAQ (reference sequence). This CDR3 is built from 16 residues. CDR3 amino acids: CASSLDPLASSYEQYF. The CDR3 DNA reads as TGTGCCAGCAGCTTAGACCCCCTAGCGTCCTCCTACGAGCAGTACTTC.

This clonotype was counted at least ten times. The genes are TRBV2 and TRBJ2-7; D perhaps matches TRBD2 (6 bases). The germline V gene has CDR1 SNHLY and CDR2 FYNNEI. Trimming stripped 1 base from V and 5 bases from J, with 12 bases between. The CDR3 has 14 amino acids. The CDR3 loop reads CASSEDGSFNEQYF. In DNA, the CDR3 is TGTGCCAGCAGTGAAGACGGGAGCTTCAACGAGCAGTACTTC.

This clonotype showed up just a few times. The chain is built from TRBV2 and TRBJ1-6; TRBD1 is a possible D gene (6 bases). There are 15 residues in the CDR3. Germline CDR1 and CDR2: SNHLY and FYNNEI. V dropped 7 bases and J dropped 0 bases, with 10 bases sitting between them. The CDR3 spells CASTPDSSYNSPLHF. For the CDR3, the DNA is TGTGCCAGCACGCCGGACAGCTCCTATAATTCACCCCTCCACTTT.

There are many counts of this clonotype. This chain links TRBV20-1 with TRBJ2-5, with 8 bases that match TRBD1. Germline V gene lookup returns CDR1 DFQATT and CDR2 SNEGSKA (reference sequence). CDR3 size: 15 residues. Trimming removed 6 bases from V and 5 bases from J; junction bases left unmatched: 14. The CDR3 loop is CSAPRGQDTHETQYF. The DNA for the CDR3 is TGCAGTGCCCCGCGGGGACAGGACACCCACGAGACCCAGTACTTC.

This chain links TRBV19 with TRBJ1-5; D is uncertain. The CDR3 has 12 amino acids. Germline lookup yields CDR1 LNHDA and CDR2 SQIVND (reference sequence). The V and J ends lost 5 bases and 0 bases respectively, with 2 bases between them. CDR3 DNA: TGTGCCAGTAGTGTTAGCAATCAGCCCCAGCATTTT. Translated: CASSVSNQPQHF. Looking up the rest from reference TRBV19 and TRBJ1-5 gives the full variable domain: DGGITQSPKYLFRKEGQNVTLSCEQNLNHDAMYWYRQDPGQGLRLIYYSQIVNDFQKGDIAEGYSVSREKKESFPLTVTSAQKNPTAFYLCASSVSNQPQHFGDGTRLSIL.

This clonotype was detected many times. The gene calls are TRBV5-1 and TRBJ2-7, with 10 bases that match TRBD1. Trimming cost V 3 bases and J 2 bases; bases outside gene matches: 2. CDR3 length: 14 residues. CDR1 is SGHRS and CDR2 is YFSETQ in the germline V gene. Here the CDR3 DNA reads TGCGCCAGCAGCTGGACAGGGGGACCCTACGAGCAGTACTTC. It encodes CASSWTGGPYEQYF.

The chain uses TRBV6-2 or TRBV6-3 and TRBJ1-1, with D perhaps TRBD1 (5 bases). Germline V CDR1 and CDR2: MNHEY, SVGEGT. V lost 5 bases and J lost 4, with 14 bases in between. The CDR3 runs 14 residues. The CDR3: CASSEGVGGTEAFF. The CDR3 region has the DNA TGTGCCAGCAGTGAAGGGGTGGGGGGCACTGAAGCTTTCTTT.

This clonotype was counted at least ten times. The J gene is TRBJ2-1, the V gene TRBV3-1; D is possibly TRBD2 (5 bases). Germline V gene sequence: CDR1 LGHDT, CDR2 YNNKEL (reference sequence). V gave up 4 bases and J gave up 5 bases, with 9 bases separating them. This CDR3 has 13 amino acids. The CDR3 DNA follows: TGTGCCAGCAGCCCTGGACTCGACAATGAGCAGTTCTTC. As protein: CASSPGLDNEQFF.

The CDR3 DNA follows: TGCGCCAGCAGCCAAGTCGAAAGGCGCACTGAAGCTTTCTTT. It yields the protein CASSQVERRTEAFF. This chain connects TRBV4-1 to TRBJ1-1; D unresolved. This CDR3 has 14 residues. Germline V gene data show CDR1 as MGHRA and CDR2 as YSYEKL. The germline V and J ends were trimmed by 1 base and 4 bases, with 10 bases remaining between them.

CDR3 amino acids: CASSYSVSGGVGNTIYF. CDR3 nucleotides: TGTGCCAGCAGTTACTCCGTCTCAGGGGGGGTTGGAAACACCATATATTTT. V gene TRBV6-5 combines with J gene TRBJ1-3; 7 positions agree with TRBD1. The CDR3 is 17 residues long. J lost 3 bases, V lost 0 bases, and 8 bases had no gene match. CDR1 MNHEY and CDR2 SVGAGI come from the germline V gene.

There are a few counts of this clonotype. The CDR3 here is CASSPRGSIVNEQFF. The DNA of the CDR3 is TGTGCCAGCAGCCCTCGGGGCTCGATTGTCAATGAGCAGTTCTTC. V and J are TRBV14 and TRBJ2-1, with D perhaps being TRBD1 or TRBD2 (5 bases each). V lost 4 bases, J lost 6 bases, and 16 bases lay in between. CDR1 and CDR2 (germline): SGHDN, FVKESK. This CDR3 spans 15 amino acids.

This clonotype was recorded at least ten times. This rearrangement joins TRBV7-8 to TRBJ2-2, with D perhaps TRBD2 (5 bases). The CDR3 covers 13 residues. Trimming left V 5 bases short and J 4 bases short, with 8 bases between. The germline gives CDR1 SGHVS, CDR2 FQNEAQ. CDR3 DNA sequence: TGTGCCAGCAGCGACTACCTCACCGGGGAGCTGTTTTTT. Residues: CASSDYLTGELFF.

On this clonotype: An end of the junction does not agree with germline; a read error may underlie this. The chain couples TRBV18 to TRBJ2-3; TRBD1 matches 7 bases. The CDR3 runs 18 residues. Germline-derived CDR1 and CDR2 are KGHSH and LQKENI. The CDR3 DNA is TGTGCCAGCGCACCACGGCTCGCCCGACAGGGAAACACAGATACGCAGTATTTT. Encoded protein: CASAPRLARQGNTDTQYF.

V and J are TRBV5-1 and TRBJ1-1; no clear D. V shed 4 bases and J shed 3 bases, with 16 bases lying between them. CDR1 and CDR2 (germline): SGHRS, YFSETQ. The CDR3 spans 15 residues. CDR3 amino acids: CASSLYSRSDTEAFF. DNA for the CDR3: TGCGCCAGCAGCCTATACTCCCGATCAGACACTGAAGCTTTCTTT.

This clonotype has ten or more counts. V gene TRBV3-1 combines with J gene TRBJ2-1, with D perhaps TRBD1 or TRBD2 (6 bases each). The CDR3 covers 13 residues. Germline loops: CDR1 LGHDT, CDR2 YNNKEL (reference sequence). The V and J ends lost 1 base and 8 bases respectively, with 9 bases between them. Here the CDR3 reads CASSQAGGYEQFF. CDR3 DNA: TGTGCCAGCAGCCAAGCCGGGGGCTATGAGCAGTTCTTC.

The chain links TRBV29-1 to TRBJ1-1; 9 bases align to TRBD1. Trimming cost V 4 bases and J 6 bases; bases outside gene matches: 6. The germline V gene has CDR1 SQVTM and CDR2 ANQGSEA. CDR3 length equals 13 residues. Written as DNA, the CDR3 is TGCAGCGTTGGGGGACAGGGAGGCGCTGAAGCTTTCTTT. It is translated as CSVGGQGGAEAFF.

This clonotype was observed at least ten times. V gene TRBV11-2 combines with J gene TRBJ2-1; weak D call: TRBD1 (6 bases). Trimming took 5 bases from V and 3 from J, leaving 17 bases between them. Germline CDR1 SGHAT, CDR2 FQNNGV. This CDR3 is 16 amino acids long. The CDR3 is CASSPTTGVLYNEQFF. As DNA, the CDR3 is TGTGCCAGCAGCCCCACGACAGGAGTACTCTACAATGAGCAGTTCTTC. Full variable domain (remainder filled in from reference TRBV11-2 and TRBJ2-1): EAGVAQSPRYKIIEKRQSVAFWCNPISGHATLYWYQQILGQGPKLLIQFQNNGVVDDSQLPKDRFSAERLKGVDSTLKIQPAKLEDSAVYLCASSPTTGVLYNEQFFGPGTRLTVL.

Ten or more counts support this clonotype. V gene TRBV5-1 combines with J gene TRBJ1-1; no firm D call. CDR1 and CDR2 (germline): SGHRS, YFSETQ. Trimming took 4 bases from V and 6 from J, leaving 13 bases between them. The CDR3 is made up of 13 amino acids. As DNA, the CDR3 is TGCGCCAGCAGCCCTATGGGCGAGGCTGAAGCTTTCTTT. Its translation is CASSPMGEAEAFF.

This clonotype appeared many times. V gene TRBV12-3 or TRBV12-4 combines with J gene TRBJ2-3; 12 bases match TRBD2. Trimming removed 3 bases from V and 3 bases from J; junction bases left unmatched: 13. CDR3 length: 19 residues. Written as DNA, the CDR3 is TGTGCCAGCAGTTTTTGGCTAGCGGGAGGGCCGGTTTATACAGATACGCAGTATTTT. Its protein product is CASSFWLAGGPVYTDTQYF.

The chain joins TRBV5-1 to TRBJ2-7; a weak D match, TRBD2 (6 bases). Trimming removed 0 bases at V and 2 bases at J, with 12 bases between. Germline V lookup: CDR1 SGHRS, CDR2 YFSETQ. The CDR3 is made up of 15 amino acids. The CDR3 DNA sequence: TGCGCCAGCAGCTTGGAGCCTAGCGCAGCCTACGAGCAGTACTTC. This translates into CASSLEPSAAYEQYF.

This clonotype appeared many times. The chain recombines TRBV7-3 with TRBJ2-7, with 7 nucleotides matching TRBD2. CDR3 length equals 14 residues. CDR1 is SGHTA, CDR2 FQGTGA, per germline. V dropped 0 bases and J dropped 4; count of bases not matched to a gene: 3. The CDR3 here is CASSLTASGYEQYF. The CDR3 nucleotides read TGTGCCAGCAGCTTAACTGCTAGCGGTTACGAGCAGTACTTC.

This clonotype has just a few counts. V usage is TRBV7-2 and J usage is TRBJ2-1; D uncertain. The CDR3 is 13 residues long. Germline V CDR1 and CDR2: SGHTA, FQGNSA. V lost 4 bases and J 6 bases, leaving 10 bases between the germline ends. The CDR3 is CTSSSPVTNEQFF. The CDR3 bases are TGTACCAGCAGCTCGCCAGTGACCAATGAGCAGTTCTTC.

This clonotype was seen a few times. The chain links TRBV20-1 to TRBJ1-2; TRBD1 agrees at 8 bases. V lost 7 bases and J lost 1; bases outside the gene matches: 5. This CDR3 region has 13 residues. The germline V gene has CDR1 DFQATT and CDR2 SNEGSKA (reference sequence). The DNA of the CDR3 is TGCAGTGTAAGACAGGGGTTTAACTATGGCTACACCTTC. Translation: CSVRQGFNYGYTF.